This paragraph reports one T cell receptor (beta chain). The source of the sample is a study of blood T cells in healthy people across ages. Study background: With template switching, about one barcoded beta molecule was captured per two T cells.

At least 5 micrograms of total RNA were extracted per sample. Alongside a J-beta primer mix, a sample-barcoded 5' primer served in a second PCR lasting roughly 7 to 11 cycles. Each sample provided no less than 2.5 million CDR3-containing paired-end reads. TCRdb re-analysed the 5' RACE reads in MiXCR, keeping a single row per CDR3 protein. The sample lists under 850,000 distinct CDR3 sequences; under 40% were seen once. The germline gives CDR1 LGHNA, CDR2 YNFKEQ. V was pared by 1 base and J by 7 bases, with 8 bases between. This CDR3 comprises 12 residues. The sequencing sample was made of blood. This receptor was taken from a man between 18 and 35 years old in good health. The chain recombines TRBV4-2 with TRBJ2-7; no firm D call. This CDR3 reads CASSQVWDEQYF. The CDR3 DNA is TGTGCCAGCAGCCAAGTATGGGATGAGCAGTACTTC.